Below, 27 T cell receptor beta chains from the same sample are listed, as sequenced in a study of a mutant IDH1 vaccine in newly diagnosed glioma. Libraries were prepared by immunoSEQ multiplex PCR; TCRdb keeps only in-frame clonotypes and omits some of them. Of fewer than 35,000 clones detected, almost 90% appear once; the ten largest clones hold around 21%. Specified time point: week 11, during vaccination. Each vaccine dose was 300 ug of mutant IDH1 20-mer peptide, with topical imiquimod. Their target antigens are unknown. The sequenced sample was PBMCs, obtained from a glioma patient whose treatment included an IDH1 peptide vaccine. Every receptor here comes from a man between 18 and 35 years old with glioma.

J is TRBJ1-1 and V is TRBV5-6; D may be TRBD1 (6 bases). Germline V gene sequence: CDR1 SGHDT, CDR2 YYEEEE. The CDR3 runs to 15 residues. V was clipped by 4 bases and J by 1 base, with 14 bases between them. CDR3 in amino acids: CASSQTGQKNTEAFF. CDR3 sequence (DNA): TGTGCCAGCAGCCAAACAGGACAGAAGAACACTGAAGCTTTCTTT.

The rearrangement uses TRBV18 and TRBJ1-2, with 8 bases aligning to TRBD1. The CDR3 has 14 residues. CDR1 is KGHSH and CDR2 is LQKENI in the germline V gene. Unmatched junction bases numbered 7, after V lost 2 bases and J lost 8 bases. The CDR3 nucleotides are TGTGCCAGCTCACCAACAGGGGGGGCGAAGGGCTACACCTTC. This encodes CASSPTGGAKGYTF.

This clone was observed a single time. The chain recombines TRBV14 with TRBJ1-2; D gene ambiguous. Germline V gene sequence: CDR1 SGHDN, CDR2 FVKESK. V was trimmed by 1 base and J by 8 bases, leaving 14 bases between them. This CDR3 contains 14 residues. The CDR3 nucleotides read TGTGCCAGCAGCCAAGTGACGGGAGGAGGCGGCTACACCTTC. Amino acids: CASSQVTGGGGYTF.

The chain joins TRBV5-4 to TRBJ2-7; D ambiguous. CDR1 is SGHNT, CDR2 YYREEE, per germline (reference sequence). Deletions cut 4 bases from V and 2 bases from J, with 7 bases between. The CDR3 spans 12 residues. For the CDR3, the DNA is TGTGCCAGCAGCACGGAGACCTACGAGCAGTACTTC. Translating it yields CASSTETYEQYF.

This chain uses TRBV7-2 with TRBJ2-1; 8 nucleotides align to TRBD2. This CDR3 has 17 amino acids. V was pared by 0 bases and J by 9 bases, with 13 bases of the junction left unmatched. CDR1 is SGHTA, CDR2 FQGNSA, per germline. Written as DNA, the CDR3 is TGTGCCAGCAGCTTAGCGCGGCGGGGACTAGTCAATAGTGAGCAGTTCTTC. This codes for CASSLARRGLVNSEQFF.

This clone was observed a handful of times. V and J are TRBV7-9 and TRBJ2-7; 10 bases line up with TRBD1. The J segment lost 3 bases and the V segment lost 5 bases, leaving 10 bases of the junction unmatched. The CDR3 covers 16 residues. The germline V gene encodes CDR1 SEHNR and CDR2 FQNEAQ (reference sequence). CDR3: CASSQPIRTGGYEQYF. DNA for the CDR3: TGTGCCAGCAGCCAACCAATTCGGACAGGGGGCTACGAGCAGTACTTC.

The CDR3 DNA reads TGCGCCAGCAGCCAAGATGGAAACACCATATATTTT. It encodes CASSQDGNTIYF. The chain carries TRBV4-1 and TRBJ1-3, with unresolved D. The ends were cut back, 0 bases at V and 3 bases at J, with 0 bases in the middle. This CDR3 comprises 12 residues. Germline V lookup: CDR1 MGHRA, CDR2 YSYEKL.

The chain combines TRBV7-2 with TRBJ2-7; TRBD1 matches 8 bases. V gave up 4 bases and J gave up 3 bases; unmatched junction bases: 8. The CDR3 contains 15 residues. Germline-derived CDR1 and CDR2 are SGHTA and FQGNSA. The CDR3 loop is CASSSRTGLVYEQYF. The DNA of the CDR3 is TGTGCCAGCAGCTCGCGGACAGGGTTAGTCTACGAGCAGTACTTC.

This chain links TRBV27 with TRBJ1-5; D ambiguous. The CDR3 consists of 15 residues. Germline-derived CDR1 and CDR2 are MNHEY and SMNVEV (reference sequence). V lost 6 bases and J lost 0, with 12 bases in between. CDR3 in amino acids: CASSLQKGSNQPQHF. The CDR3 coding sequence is TGTGCCAGCAGCCTACAGAAAGGTAGCAATCAGCCCCAGCATTTT.

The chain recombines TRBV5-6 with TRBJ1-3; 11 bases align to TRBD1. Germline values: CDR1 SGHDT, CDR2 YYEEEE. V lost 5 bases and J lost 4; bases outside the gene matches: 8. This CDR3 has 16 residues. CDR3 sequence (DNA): TGTGCCAGCAGTGGGGGACAGGGGGTGTCCGGAAACACCATATATTTT. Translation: CASSGGQGVSGNTIYF.

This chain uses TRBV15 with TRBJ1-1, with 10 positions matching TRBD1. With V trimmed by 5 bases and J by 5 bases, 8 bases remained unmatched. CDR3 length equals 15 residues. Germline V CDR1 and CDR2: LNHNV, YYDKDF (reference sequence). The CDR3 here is CATSGSGTGETEAFF. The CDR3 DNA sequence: TGTGCCACCAGCGGGTCCGGGACAGGGGAAACTGAAGCTTTCTTT.

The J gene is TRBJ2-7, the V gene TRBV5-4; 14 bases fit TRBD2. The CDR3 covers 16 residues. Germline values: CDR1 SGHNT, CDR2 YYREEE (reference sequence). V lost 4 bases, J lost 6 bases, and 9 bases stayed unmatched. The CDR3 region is CASSPGLAGAAGEQYF. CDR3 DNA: TGTGCCAGCAGCCCGGGACTAGCGGGAGCAGCGGGCGAGCAGTACTTC.

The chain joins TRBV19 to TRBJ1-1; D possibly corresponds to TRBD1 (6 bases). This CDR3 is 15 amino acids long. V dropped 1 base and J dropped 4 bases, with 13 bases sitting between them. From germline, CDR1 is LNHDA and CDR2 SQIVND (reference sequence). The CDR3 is CASSIGKMGATEAFF. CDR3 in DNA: TGTGCCAGTAGTATAGGCAAAATGGGGGCCACTGAAGCTTTCTTT.

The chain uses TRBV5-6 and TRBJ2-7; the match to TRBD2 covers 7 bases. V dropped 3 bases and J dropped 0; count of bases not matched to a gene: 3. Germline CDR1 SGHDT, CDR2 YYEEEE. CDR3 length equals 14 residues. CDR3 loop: CASSWGGSSYEQYF. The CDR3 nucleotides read TGTGCCAGCAGCTGGGGGGGGAGCTCCTACGAGCAGTACTTC.

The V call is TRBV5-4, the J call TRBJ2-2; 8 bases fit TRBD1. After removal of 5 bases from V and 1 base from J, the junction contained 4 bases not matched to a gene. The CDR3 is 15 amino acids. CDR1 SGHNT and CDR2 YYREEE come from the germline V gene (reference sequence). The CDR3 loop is CASRPGTGNTGELFF. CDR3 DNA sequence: TGTGCCAGCAGGCCCGGGACAGGGAACACCGGGGAGCTGTTTTTT.

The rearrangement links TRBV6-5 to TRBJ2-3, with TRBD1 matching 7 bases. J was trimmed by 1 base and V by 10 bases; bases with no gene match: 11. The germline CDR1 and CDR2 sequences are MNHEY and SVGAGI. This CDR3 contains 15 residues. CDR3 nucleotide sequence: TGTGCCACCCGTCCGACAGGGATCGGCACAGATACGCAGTATTTT. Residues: CATRPTGIGTDTQYF.

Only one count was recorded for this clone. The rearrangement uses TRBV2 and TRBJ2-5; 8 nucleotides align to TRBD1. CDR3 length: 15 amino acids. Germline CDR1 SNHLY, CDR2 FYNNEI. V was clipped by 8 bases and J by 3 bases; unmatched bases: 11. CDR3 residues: CASGGTGGPKETQYF. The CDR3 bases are TGTGCCAGCGGAGGGACAGGAGGCCCAAAAGAGACCCAGTACTTC.

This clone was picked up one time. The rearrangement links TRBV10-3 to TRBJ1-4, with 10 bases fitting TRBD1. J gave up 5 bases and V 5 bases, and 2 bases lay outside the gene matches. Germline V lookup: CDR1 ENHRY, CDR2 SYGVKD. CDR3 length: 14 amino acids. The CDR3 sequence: CAISRTGGNEKLFF. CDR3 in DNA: TGTGCCATCAGTAGGACAGGGGGGAATGAAAAACTGTTTTTT.

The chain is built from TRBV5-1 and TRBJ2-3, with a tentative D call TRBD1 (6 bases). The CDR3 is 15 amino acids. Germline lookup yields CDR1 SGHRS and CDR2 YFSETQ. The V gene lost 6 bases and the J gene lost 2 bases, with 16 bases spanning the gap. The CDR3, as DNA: TGCGCCAGCACCCGGACAGTCCAACCCACAGATACGCAGTATTTT. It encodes CASTRTVQPTDTQYF.

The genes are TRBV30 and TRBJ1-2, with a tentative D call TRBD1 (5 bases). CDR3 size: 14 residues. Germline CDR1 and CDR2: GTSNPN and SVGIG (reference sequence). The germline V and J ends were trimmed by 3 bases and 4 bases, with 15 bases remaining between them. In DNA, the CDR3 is TGTGCCTGGAGGGGCGGGGGACCTACCTATGGCTACACCTTC. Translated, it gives CAWRGGGPTYGYTF. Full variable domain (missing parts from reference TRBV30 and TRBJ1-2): SQTIHQWPATLVQPVGSPLSLECTVEGTSNPNLYWYRQAAGRGLQLLFYSVGIGQISSEVPQNLSASRPQDRQFILSSKKLLLSDSGFYLCAWRGGGPTYGYTFGSGTRLTVV.

CDR3 coding DNA: TGTGCCTGGAGTGTTAAGGGTTCGAACACTGAAGCTTTCTTT. Translated, it gives CAWSVKGSNTEAFF. This chain connects TRBV30 to TRBJ1-1; no clear D gene. V was trimmed by 0 bases and J by 1 base, leaving 9 bases between them. Germline values: CDR1 GTSNPN, CDR2 SVGIG (reference sequence). The CDR3 loop spans 14 amino acids.

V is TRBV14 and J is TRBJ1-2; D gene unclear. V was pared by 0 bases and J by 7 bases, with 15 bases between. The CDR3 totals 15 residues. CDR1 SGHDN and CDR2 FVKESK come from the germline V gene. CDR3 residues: CASSQDVPPVGGYTF. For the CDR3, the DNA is TGTGCCAGCAGCCAAGATGTTCCGCCGGTCGGTGGCTACACCTTC.

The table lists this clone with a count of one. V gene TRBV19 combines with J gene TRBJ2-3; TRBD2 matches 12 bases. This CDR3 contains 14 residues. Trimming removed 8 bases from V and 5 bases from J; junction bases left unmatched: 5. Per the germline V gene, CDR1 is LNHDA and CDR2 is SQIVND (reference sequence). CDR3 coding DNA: TGTGCCAGTGGTGGACTAGCGGGAATAGATACGCAGTATTTT. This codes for CASGGLAGIDTQYF.

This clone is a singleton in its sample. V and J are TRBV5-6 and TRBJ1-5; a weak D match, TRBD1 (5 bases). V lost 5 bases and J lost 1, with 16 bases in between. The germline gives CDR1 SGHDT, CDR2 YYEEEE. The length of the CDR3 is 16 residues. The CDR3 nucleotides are TGTGCCAGCAGTCGGTCGGGGGTCCTGAGCAATCAGCCCCAGCATTTT. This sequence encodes CASSRSGVLSNQPQHF. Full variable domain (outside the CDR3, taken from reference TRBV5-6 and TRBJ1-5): DAGVTQSPTHLIKTRGQQVTLRCSPKSGHDTVSWYQQALGQGPQFIFQYYEEEERQRGNFPDRFSGHQFPNYSSELNVNALLLGDSALYLCASSRSGVLSNQPQHFGDGTRLSIL.

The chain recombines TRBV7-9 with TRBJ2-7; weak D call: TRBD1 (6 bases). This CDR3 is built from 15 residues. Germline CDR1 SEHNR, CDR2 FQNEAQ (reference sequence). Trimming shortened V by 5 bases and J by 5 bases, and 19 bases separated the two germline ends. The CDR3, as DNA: TGTGCCAGCAGCCCCCAGGGGAAGGCAGGGAACGAGCAGTACTTC. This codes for CASSPQGKAGNEQYF.

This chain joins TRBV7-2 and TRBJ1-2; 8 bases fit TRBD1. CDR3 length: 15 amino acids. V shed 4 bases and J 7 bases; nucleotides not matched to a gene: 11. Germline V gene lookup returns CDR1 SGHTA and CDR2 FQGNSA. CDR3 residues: CASSSRRQGKGGYTF. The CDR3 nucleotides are TGTGCCAGCAGCTCAAGGAGACAGGGGAAGGGTGGCTACACCTTC.

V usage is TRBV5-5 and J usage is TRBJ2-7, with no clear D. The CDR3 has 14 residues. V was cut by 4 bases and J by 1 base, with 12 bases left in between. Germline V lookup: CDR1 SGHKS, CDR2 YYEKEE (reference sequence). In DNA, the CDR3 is TGTGCCAGCAGCCTTCGACTGCTTTCCTACGAGCAGTACTTC. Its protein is CASSLRLLSYEQYF.